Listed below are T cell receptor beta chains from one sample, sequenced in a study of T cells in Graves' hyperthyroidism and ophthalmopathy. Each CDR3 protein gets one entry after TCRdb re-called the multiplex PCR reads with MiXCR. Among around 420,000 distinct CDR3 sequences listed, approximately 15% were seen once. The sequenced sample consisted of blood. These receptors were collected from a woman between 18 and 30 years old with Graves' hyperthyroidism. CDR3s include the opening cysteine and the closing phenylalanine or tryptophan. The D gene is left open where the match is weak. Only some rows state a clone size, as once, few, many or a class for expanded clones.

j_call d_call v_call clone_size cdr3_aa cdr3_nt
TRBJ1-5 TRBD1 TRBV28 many CASSSQSETGVNQPQHF TGTGCCAGCAGTTCGCAGTCCGAGACAGGGGTTAATCAGCCCCAGCATTTT
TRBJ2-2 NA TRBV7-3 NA CASSSGGVNTGELFF TGTGCCAGCAGTTCTGGCGGGGTGAACACCGGGGAGCTGTTTTTT
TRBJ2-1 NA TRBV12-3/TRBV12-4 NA CASRLGILGDEQFF TGTGCCAGCCGTCTCGGGATTCTCGGGGATGAGCAGTTCTTC
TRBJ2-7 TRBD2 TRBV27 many CASSFSPSGSYEQYF TGTGCCAGCAGTTTCTCCCCTAGCGGTTCCTACGAGCAGTACTTC
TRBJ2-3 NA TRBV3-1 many CASSRPSGYSTDTQYF TGTGCCAGCAGCCGTCCCAGCGGGTACAGCACAGATACGCAGTATTTT
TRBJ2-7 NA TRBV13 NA CASSSRDGPYEQYF TGTGCCAGCAGCTCCCGGGACGGACCCTACGAGCAGTACTTC
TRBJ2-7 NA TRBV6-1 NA CASSMDSDAPYEQYF TGTGCCAGCAGTATGGACTCCGACGCGCCCTACGAGCAGTACTTC
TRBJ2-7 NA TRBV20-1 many CSAGLDLYEQYF TGCAGTGCTGGATTGGACCTCTACGAGCAGTACTTC
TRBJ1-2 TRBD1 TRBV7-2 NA CASSTPGQGADGYTF TGTGCCAGCAGCACACCGGGACAGGGGGCGGATGGCTACACCTTC
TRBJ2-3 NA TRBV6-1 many CASSYLGPYTDTQYF TGTGCCAGCAGTTACCTGGGTCCGTACACAGATACGCAGTATTTT
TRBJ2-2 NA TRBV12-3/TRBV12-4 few CASSLRGSVTGELFF TGTGCCAGCAGTCTCAGGGGATCTGTCACCGGGGAGCTGTTTTTT
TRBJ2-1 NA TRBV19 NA CASSNIKATNVQFF TGTGCCAGTAGTAACATAAAGGCGACTAATGTGCAGTTCTTC
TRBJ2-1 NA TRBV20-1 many CSAISRYEQFF TGCAGTGCTATCTCGCGGTATGAGCAGTTCTTC
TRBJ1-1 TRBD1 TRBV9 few CASSVEGTGRTEAFF TGTGCCAGCAGCGTAGAAGGGACAGGGCGCACTGAAGCTTTCTTT
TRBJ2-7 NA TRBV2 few CASSEGGSAYEQYF TGTGCCAGCAGTGAGGGAGGCAGCGCCTACGAGCAGTACTTC
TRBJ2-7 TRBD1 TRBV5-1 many CASSLDPGTGASEQYF TGCGCCAGCAGCTTGGATCCCGGGACAGGTGCTTCCGAGCAGTACTTC
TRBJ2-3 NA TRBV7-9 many CASSFYREGTDTQYF TGTGCCAGCAGCTTCTATAGGGAGGGCACAGATACGCAGTATTTT
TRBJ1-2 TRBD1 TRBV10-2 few CASRGTGDYYGYTF TGCGCCAGCAGGGGGACAGGGGACTACTATGGCTACACCTTC
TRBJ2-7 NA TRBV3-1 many CASSQVGAREQYF TGTGCCAGCAGCCAAGTGGGGGCACGAGAGCAGTACTTC
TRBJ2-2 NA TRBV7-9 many CASSLGPSWSNTGELFF TGTGCCAGCAGCTTAGGGCCTAGCTGGTCGAACACCGGGGAGCTGTTTTTT
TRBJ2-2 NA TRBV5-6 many CASSLFPGHTGELFF TGTGCCAGCAGCTTGTTCCCAGGTCACACCGGGGAGCTGTTTTTT
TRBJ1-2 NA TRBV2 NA CASSPTALNYGYTF TGTGCCAGCAGCCCTACAGCGTTGAACTATGGCTACACCTTC